This T cell receptor (beta chain) was captured in a study of early T cells in non-severe SARS-CoV-2 infection. Study as a whole: Chains were not paired, and sequencing was done on bulk RNA from unsorted whole blood. Findings and caveats of the study: Reliance on VDJdb matching favored anti-spike CD8 responses; private and CD4 specificities were missed.

Germline CDR1 reads MNHEY; CDR2 reads SMNVEV (reference sequence). Trimming pared 2 bases from V and 5 bases from J, leaving 12 bases between. CDR3 length equals 14 residues. Tagging with unique molecular identifiers was applied to individual cDNA molecules. TCRdb processed the 5' RACE reads anew with MiXCR; each CDR3 protein has one entry. The sample includes 45,000 to 70,000 distinct CDR3 sequences, approximately 10% of them seen just once. This clonotype was counted at least ten times. Its specificity is not known. What was sequenced was whole blood. V usage is TRBV27 and J usage is TRBJ1-1; TRBD1 is a possible D gene (5 bases). This clonotype was obtained from an adult who was a healthcare worker with PCR-confirmed SARS-CoV-2 infection or an uninfected control (not recorded which). The CDR3, as DNA: TGTGCCAGCAGTTTACTTAGGGGCCCAACTGAAGCTTTCTTT. Its translation: CASSLLRGPTEAFF.